The sequence of this TCR beta chain was determined in a study of sequential checkpoint blockade in melanoma. As for the study in general: Each arm's sequence ended with maintenance nivolumab.

Using immunoSEQ multiplex PCR, the repertoire was profiled, and TCRdb retains in-frame clones only, with some absent. The top ten hold roughly 13% of the sample, which has fewer than 13,000 clones, around 73% seen once. The treatment here: randomized to nivolumab then ipilimumab (arm A) or the reverse (arm B). Live CD3+CD8+ CD19− CD56− cells were sorted from PBMCs. This receptor was taken from a human donor with melanoma. The sample consisted of CD8+ T cells sorted from blood (inferred from file names), taken from a patient given nivolumab and ipilimumab in sequence.

CDR3 protein: CASSLGDRGYEQYF. CDR3 DNA: TGCGCCAGCAGCTTGGGGGACAGGGGATACGAGCAGTACTTC. This chain joins TRBV5-1 and TRBJ2-7; 10 bases align to TRBD1. The CDR3 is 14 residues long. Per germline, CDR1 SGHRS and CDR2 YFSETQ. The J segment lost 4 bases and the V segment lost 0 bases, leaving 1 base of the junction unmatched.